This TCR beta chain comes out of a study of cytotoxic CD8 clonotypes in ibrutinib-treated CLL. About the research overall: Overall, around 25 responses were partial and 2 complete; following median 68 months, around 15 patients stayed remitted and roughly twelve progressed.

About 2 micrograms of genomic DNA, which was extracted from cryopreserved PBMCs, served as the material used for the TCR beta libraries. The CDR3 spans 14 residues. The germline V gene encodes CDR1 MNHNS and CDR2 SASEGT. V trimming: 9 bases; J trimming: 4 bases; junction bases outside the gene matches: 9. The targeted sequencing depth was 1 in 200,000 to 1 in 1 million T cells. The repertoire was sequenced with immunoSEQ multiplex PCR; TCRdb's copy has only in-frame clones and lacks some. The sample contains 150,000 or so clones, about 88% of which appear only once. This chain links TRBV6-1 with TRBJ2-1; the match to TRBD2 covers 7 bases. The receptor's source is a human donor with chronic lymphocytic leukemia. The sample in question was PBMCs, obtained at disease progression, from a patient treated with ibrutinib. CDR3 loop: CASRILADYNEQFF. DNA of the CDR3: TGTGCCAGTCGAATTCTAGCGGATTACAATGAGCAGTTCTTC.